Listed below are T cell receptor beta chains from one sample, sequenced in a study of T cells in Graves' hyperthyroidism and ophthalmopathy. One entry per CDR3 protein, called by TCRdb with MiXCR from the multiplex PCR reads. The sample shows nearly 250,000 distinct CDR3 sequences, around 26% of them seen only once. Specimen: blood. The receptors here all came from a woman in her thirties or forties with Graves' ophthalmopathy. Each CDR3 is given with its conserved first and last residue. Fields, in order: V gene, J gene, CDR3 protein.

TRBV19	TRBJ2-7	CASSIAGPSYEQYF
TRBV11-1	TRBJ2-7	CASSLDPRGEQYF
TRBV10-3	TRBJ2-5	CAIGAGQGSGGETQYF
TRBV6-1	TRBJ2-6	CASSGTGESNVLTF
TRBV28	TRBJ1-3	CASSLLAVGSGNTIYF
TRBV6-1	TRBJ2-7	CAASGTDNYEQYF
TRBV18	TRBJ1-5	CASSPKSGDQPQHF
TRBV28	TRBJ1-5	CASSFRVRGNQPQHF
TRBV20-1	TRBJ2-7	CSASSWSSVYEQYF
TRBV19	TRBJ1-5	CASSPDRVVGQPQHF
TRBV6-5	TRBJ2-7	CASSSSARYEQYF
TRBV12-5	TRBJ2-2	CASGLGKDPGKYNTGELFF
TRBV6-1	TRBJ2-7	CASSPGTSGIYEQYF
TRBV28	TRBJ2-7	CASSTPPWASGRVSYEQYF
TRBV12-3/TRBV12-4	TRBJ2-5	CASSFPQRKETQYF
TRBV12-3/TRBV12-4	TRBJ2-1	CASRETYNEQFF
TRBV4-2	TRBJ1-3	CASSQEPGQSSGNTIYF
TRBV20-1	TRBJ2-5	CSARDEGQGETQYF
TRBV28	TRBJ1-5	CASSFIGVGQPQHF
TRBV5-1	TRBJ1-2	CASSNGQGTYGYTF
TRBV9	TRBJ1-1	CASSVVGRGNTEAFF
TRBV15	TRBJ1-2	CATSREGGGRGYTF
TRBV2	TRBJ2-7	CASSDESYEQYF
TRBV20-1	TRBJ2-2	CSADSIAANTGGLFF
TRBV11-2	TRBJ1-5	CASSVGRGGNQPQHF
TRBV28	TRBJ2-7	CASSLGGPNKVYF
TRBV12-3/TRBV12-4	TRBJ1-5	CASSLALDRNSNQPQHF
TRBV12-3/TRBV12-4	TRBJ2-7	CASSLAGGEVEQYF
TRBV20-1	TRBJ2-4	CSAAAQGRNIQYF
TRBV5-1	TRBJ2-7	CASSPGLAGSRSTYEQYF
TRBV30	TRBJ2-7	CAWSERAEQYF
TRBV7-9	TRBJ2-7	CASSYIRHKQYF
TRBV28	TRBJ2-7	CASSSGQGKYF
TRBV19	TRBJ1-5	CASSILGGHSNQPQHF
TRBV20-1	TRBJ1-2	CSASPAEGLLGYGYTF
TRBV15	TRBJ1-5	CATSRGQANQPQHF
TRBV13	TRBJ2-5	CASSLSQGAMEETQYF
TRBV4-1	TRBJ2-7	CASSQGPVVYEQYF
TRBV28	TRBJ2-5	CASSFGTSGGETQYF
TRBV30	TRBJ1-1	CAWSHGQGSTEAFF
TRBV6-5	TRBJ2-5	CASSHTGPQETQYF
TRBV6-1	TRBJ2-4	CASSEGSTKNIQYF
TRBV27	TRBJ2-7	CASSFSWERTGTYEQYF
TRBV7-2	TRBJ1-3	CASSFSPPRRRGASGNTIYF
TRBV15	TRBJ2-2	CATSRDRLPFPGELFF
TRBV5-1	TRBJ2-5	CASSQSRGTGETQYF
TRBV6-1	TRBJ2-5	CASKRQAGETQYF
TRBV6-4	TRBJ2-7	CASTTYEQYF
TRBV10-3	TRBJ1-2	CATLRSDYGYTF
TRBV7-2	TRBJ1-5	CASSAQDSNQPQHF
TRBV6-1	TRBJ1-5	CASSVHRGNQPQHF
TRBV6-5	TRBJ2-7	CASAASSYEQYF